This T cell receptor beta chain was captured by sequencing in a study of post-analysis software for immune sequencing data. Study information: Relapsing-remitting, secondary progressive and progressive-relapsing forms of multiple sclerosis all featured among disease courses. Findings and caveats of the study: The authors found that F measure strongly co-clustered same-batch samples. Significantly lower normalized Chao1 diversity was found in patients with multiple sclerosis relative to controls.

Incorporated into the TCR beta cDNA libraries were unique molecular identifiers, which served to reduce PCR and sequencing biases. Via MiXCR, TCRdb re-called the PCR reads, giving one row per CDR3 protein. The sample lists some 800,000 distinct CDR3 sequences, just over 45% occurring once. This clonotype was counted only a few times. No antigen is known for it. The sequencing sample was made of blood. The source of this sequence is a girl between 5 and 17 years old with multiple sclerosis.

The DNA of the CDR3 is TGCAGTGCTAGAGATGGCAAACACGCTGAAGCTTTCTTT. This codes for CSARDGKHAEAFF. This chain links TRBV20-1 with TRBJ1-1; D is unclear. The CDR3 totals 13 residues. V was shortened by 0 bases and J by 6 bases, with 11 bases between the two germline ends. Germline assignment: CDR1 DFQATT and CDR2 SNEGSKA (reference sequence).